This T cell receptor (beta chain) comes out of a study of beta chain features in type 1 diabetes. The sequenced template was cDNA made from the entire isolated RNA. Repertoires were generated with immunoSEQ multiplex PCR, while TCRdb's copy carries only in-frame clones and drops some. The data show over 700,000 clones, 15% to 20% seen once. The TCR was taken from a woman aged 18-29 years in good health. Sequencing input: naive CD4+ T cells from blood.

The CDR3: CATSRARTQETQYF. DNA for the CDR3: TGTGCCACCAGCAGAGCGCGGACCCAAGAGACCCAGTACTTC. J is TRBJ2-5 and V is TRBV15; D is ambiguous. V shed 1 base and J shed 1 base, with 7 bases lying between them. Per germline, CDR1 LNHNV and CDR2 YYDKDF (reference sequence). The CDR3 extends over 14 amino acids.